These 27 T cell receptor beta chains share one sample of origin, sequenced in a study of blood T cell repertoires in COVID-19 (TCRdb year 2020). Preparation of the library involved the immunoSEQ multiplex PCR assay. The clones in this table, taken by TCRdb from immuneACCESS, are in-frame only. Not every clone is retained; where verified, under half of the shortfall comes from an unresolved V gene, and the cause of the rest is unknown. The sample table contains 150,000 or so clones; only one count was recorded for around 73% of them. The ten largest make up 5% to 7% of the sample. Sequenced input: PBMCs or T cells enriched from blood (not recorded which). The origin of the receptors is a woman aged 50 to 60 who had recovered from COVID-19.

The chain joins TRBV18 to TRBJ2-4; TRBD1 aligns across 8 bases. The ends lost 3 bases at V and 9 bases at J; junction bases unmatched: 7. Per germline, CDR1 KGHSH and CDR2 LQKENI. The CDR3 is 14 amino acids. The CDR3 coding sequence is TGTGCCAGCTCACCCGGACAGGGAGGAAGCATTCAGTACTTC. Its protein product is CASSPGQGGSIQYF.

The J gene is TRBJ1-4, the V gene TRBV28; maybe TRBD1 (5 bases). CDR1 MDHEN and CDR2 SYDVKM come from the germline V gene. The CDR3 covers 17 residues. Between the trimmed V and J ends, which lost 5 bases and 8 bases, there was a span of 24 bases. Here the CDR3 reads CASSPNRGNGPWEKLFF. In nucleotides, the CDR3 is TGTGCCAGCAGTCCCAATCGGGGGAACGGGCCGTGGGAAAAACTGTTTTTT.

A single count supports this clone. V gene TRBV11-2 combines with J gene TRBJ1-1; D possibly corresponds to TRBD1 (6 bases). With 4 bases removed from V and 1 base from J, the gap between germline ends came to 16 bases. Germline CDR1 is SGHAT and CDR2 is FQNNGV. This CDR3 is built from 16 residues. CDR3 DNA sequence: TGTGCCAGCAGCTCGAGTTACAGGGTTGCGAACACTGAAGCTTTCTTT. It encodes CASSSSYRVANTEAFF.

The chain uses TRBV18 and TRBJ1-1; no reliable D call. V lost 1 base, J lost 4 bases, and 13 bases lay in between. Germline-derived CDR1 and CDR2 are KGHSH and LQKENI. This CDR3 contains 15 residues. DNA for the CDR3: TGTGCCAGCTCACCACGGGCTGAGGGTGGCACTGAAGCTTTCTTT. This codes for CASSPRAEGGTEAFF.

On this clone itself: Different DNA sequences within this sample yield the same CDR3. The V and J genes are TRBV7-9 and TRBJ1-1, with 7 positions matching TRBD1. CDR1 and CDR2 from the germline V gene are SEHNR and FQNEAQ (reference sequence). The CDR3 contains 13 residues. J lost 3 bases, V lost 5 bases, and 3 bases had no gene match. The CDR3 reads CASSLTGDTEAFF. The CDR3 DNA sequence: TGTGCCAGCAGCCTCACAGGGGACACTGAAGCTTTCTTT.

This rearrangement joins TRBV9 to TRBJ2-7; maybe TRBD1 (5 bases). Trimming shortened V by 4 bases and J by 3 bases, and 26 bases separated the two germline ends. In germline, CDR1 is SGDLS, CDR2 YYNGEE. The length of the CDR3 is 18 residues. CDR3 residues: CASSPEGPARGPFYEQYF. In nucleotides, the CDR3 is TGTGCCAGCAGCCCGGAAGGGCCGGCTAGGGGCCCCTTCTACGAGCAGTACTTC. Full variable domain (rest looked up from reference TRBV9 and TRBJ2-7): DSGVTQTPKHLITATGQRVTLRCSPRSGDLSVYWYQQSLDQGLQFLIQYYNGEERAKGNILERFSAQQFPDLHSELNLSSLELGDSALYFCASSPEGPARGPFYEQYFGPGTRLTVT.

This clone was counted only a few times. The gene calls are TRBV7-9 and TRBJ1-1; 10 bases fit TRBD1. CDR3 length equals 14 residues. Germline CDR1 and CDR2: SEHNR and FQNEAQ (reference sequence). The V gene end was trimmed by 3 bases and the J gene end by 5 bases; junction bases not matched to a gene: 3. CDR3 residues: CASSFSDRGTEAFF. The DNA for the CDR3 is TGTGCCAGCAGCTTTTCGGACAGGGGGACTGAAGCTTTCTTT.

This chain uses TRBV5-4 with TRBJ2-7, with TRBD1 matching 7 bases. This CDR3 has 13 amino acids. V trimming: 3 bases; J trimming: 3 bases; junction bases outside the gene matches: 3. Germline V gives CDR1 SGHNT, CDR2 YYREEE (reference sequence). Here the CDR3 reads CASSSTGIYEQYF. The DNA of the CDR3 is TGTGCCAGCAGCTCGACAGGGATCTACGAGCAGTACTTC.

This chain links TRBV7-9 with TRBJ1-1, with D possibly being TRBD1 (5 bases). In germline, CDR1 is SEHNR, CDR2 FQNEAQ (reference sequence). There are 12 residues in the CDR3. The V gene lost 4 bases and the J gene lost 5 bases, with 8 bases spanning the gap. This CDR3 reads CASSWEGTEAFF. For the CDR3, the DNA is TGTGCCAGCAGCTGGGAGGGGACTGAAGCTTTCTTT.

This clone came up a few times. This sequence joins TRBV21-1 and TRBJ2-3; TRBD1 is taken as the D call from the table, unchecked against the DNA. TRBV21-1 is given as a pseudogene. This CDR3 spans 17 amino acids. The CDR3 spells CASSKAPGTPNTDTQYF. As DNA, the CDR3 is TGTGCCAGCAGCAAAGCGCCCGGGACACCTAACACAGATACGCAGTATTTT.

V gene TRBV5-1 combines with J gene TRBJ1-4; possible D gene TRBD1, 6 bases. The germline V and J ends were trimmed by 3 bases and 8 bases, with 23 bases remaining between them. This CDR3 has 17 amino acids. Per the germline V gene, CDR1 is SGHRS and CDR2 is YFSETQ. The CDR3 sequence is CASSYGLSRGLVEKLFF. CDR3 DNA sequence: TGCGCCAGCAGCTACGGTTTATCGCGGGGGCTTGTCGAAAAACTGTTTTTT.

The chain couples TRBV27 to TRBJ2-7; 7 bases agree with TRBD1. The CDR3 is made up of 15 amino acids. Germline lookup yields CDR1 MNHEY and CDR2 SMNVEV (reference sequence). V lost 5 bases and J lost 3; bases outside the gene matches: 10. CDR3 in amino acids: CASSTDRARVYEQYF. In DNA, the CDR3 is TGTGCCAGCAGTACTGACAGGGCTCGAGTCTACGAGCAGTACTTC.

This clone occurred once. The rearrangement uses TRBV7-9 and TRBJ2-7; D may be TRBD1 (6 bases). The V gene's germline CDR1 is SEHNR and CDR2 FQNEAQ (reference sequence). The CDR3 has 16 residues. The germline V and J ends were trimmed by 5 bases and 3 bases, with 20 bases remaining between them. The chain's CDR3 is CASSGTGQLPLYEQYV. The CDR3 DNA sequence: TGTGCCAGCAGCGGAACCGGACAGTTACCCCTCTACGAGCAGTACGTC.

J is TRBJ1-1 and V is TRBV10-3; D possibly corresponds to TRBD1 (5 bases). The CDR3 has 12 residues. Germline CDR1 reads ENHRY; CDR2 reads SYGVKD. V dropped 9 bases and J dropped 4 bases, with 12 bases sitting between them. CDR3 amino acids: CAISGMGTEAFF. The CDR3 nucleotides read TGTGCCATTTCAGGGATGGGCACTGAAGCTTTCTTT.

This chain connects TRBV19 to TRBJ1-1; D unresolved. CDR1 is LNHDA, CDR2 SQIVND, per germline (reference sequence). Trimming removed 5 bases from V and 4 bases from J, with 8 bases in between. The CDR3 consists of 12 residues. CDR3 bases: TGTGCCAGTAGTTTACAGAGCACTGAAGCTTTCTTT. It encodes CASSLQSTEAFF. Based on the CDR3 plus reference TRBV19 and TRBJ1-1, the full variable domain is DGGITQSPKYLFRKEGQNVTLSCEQNLNHDAMYWYRQDPGQGLRLIYYSQIVNDFQKGDIAEGYSVSREKKESFPLTVTSAQKNPTAFYLCASSLQSTEAFFGQGTRLTVV.

V and J are TRBV5-1 and TRBJ2-5, with D possibly TRBD2 on 6 matching bases. The length of the CDR3 is 14 residues. Trimming took 3 bases from V and 5 from J, leaving 14 bases between them. Germline CDR1 reads SGHRS; CDR2 reads YFSETQ. CDR3 sequence reads: CASSSGSGGETQYF. Here the CDR3 DNA reads TGCGCCAGCAGCTCAGGTAGCGGAGGGGAGACCCAGTACTTC.

J is TRBJ1-2 and V is TRBV27; the D is unclear. The CDR3 runs 13 residues. Trimming left V 5 bases short and J 8 bases short, with 15 bases between. Looked up from germline, CDR1 is MNHEY and CDR2 is SMNVEV (reference sequence). The CDR3 is CASSLIPPRGYTF. DNA for the CDR3: TGTGCCAGCAGTCTTATTCCCCCACGGGGCTACACCTTC.

Only a few counts were recorded for this clone. The V and J genes are TRBV3-1 (or the pseudogene TRBV3-2) and TRBJ2-3, with 13 bases fitting TRBD2. CDR1 and CDR2 from the germline V gene are LGHDT and YNNKEL (reference sequence). The CDR3 extends over 16 amino acids. With 7 bases clipped from V and 0 bases from J, the junction kept 4 bases outside the gene matches. The CDR3 DNA is TGTGCCAGCACCCCGGGACTAGCGGGGAGCACAGATACGCAGTATTTT. It is translated as CASTPGLAGSTDTQYF.

The V gene is TRBV5-1, the J gene TRBJ2-5; a possible D gene is TRBD2 (6 bases). From germline, CDR1 is SGHRS and CDR2 YFSETQ. This CDR3 is 14 amino acids long. The germline V and J ends were trimmed by 4 bases and 3 bases, with 13 bases remaining between them. CDR3 protein: CASSTSSGKETQYF. CDR3 nucleotide sequence: TGCGCCAGCAGCACTAGCTCCGGGAAAGAGACCCAGTACTTC.

J is TRBJ1-6 and V is TRBV5-5; D gene uncertain. The ends were cut back, 5 bases at V and 7 bases at J, with 10 bases in the middle. CDR1 is SGHKS, CDR2 YYEKEE, per germline (reference sequence). The CDR3 runs to 13 residues. The CDR3 sequence is CASSWSQNSPLHF. The CDR3 DNA reads TGTGCCAGCAGTTGGAGCCAGAATTCACCCCTCCACTTT.

This clone was found a few times. This chain joins TRBV6-5 and TRBJ2-2; 8 bases fit TRBD1. V lost 6 bases, J lost 4 bases, and 4 bases stayed unmatched. Germline lookup yields CDR1 MNHEY and CDR2 SVGAGI. The CDR3 totals 14 residues. The CDR3 loop reads CASRDRGSTGELFF. CDR3 nucleotide sequence: TGTGCCAGCAGAGACAGGGGAAGCACCGGGGAGCTGTTTTTT.

The chain has TRBV28 and TRBJ1-2; 8 bases are a match to TRBD1. Germline V gives CDR1 MDHEN, CDR2 SYDVKM. This CDR3 spans 13 amino acids. Unmatched junction bases numbered 7, after V lost 6 bases and J lost 7 bases. The CDR3 nucleotides are TGTGCCAGCAGACTTACAGGGGGTCGTGGCTACACCTTC. This encodes CASRLTGGRGYTF.

The chain has TRBV6-5 and TRBJ2-7, with 8 bases matching TRBD1. Germline V gene data show CDR1 as MNHEY and CDR2 as SVGAGI. This CDR3 has 14 residues. J was trimmed by 3 bases and V by 6 bases; bases with no gene match: 7. In DNA, the CDR3 is TGTGCCAGCAGCGAGGGACAGGCCTACTACGAGCAGTACTTC. Protein product: CASSEGQAYYEQYF.

This rearrangement joins TRBV7-6 to TRBJ2-3; D ambiguous. CDR3 size: 17 residues. V lost 6 bases and J 2 bases, leaving 21 bases between the germline ends. Germline values: CDR1 SGHVS, CDR2 FNYEAQ. CDR3 nucleotides: TGTGCCAGCAGTAAAGCCCATACCACTACAAACACAGATACGCAGTATTTT. This codes for CASSKAHTTTNTDTQYF.

This clone appeared many times. V and J are TRBV7-8 and TRBJ1-5; D may be TRBD1 (6 bases). The germline gives CDR1 SGHVS, CDR2 FQNEAQ. Trimming removed 8 bases at V and 2 bases at J, with 22 bases between. The CDR3 totals 17 residues. CDR3 sequence: CASGQGIYLLGNQPQHF. In nucleotides, the CDR3 is TGTGCCAGCGGGCAGGGGATATACTTGCTCGGCAATCAGCCCCAGCATTTT.

This clone was observed many times. V is TRBV6-1 and J is TRBJ2-5; D unresolved. This CDR3 contains 13 residues. V was cut by 0 bases and J by 5 bases, with 7 bases left in between. Per the germline V gene, CDR1 is MNHNS and CDR2 is SASEGT. CDR3: CASSEARWETQYF. CDR3 DNA: TGTGCCAGCAGTGAAGCGCGGTGGGAGACCCAGTACTTC.

The chain is built from TRBV6-5 and TRBJ1-1, with a tentative D call TRBD1 (6 bases). CDR3 length: 15 amino acids. Trimming removed 0 bases from V and 3 bases from J, with 11 bases in between. The germline V gene has CDR1 MNHEY and CDR2 SVGAGI. CDR3 sequence: CASSYSWDTHTEAFF. CDR3 bases: TGTGCCAGCAGTTACTCGTGGGACACTCACACTGAAGCTTTCTTT.